The present TCR beta chain was sequenced within a study of tumor-infiltrating lymphocytes in primary liver carcinoma. General observations from the study: Representation across all five tumor regions was limited to only about 7.5-25% of top clones. Tumor-adjacent and tumor-blood pairs shared a smaller degree of overlap than tumor region pairs.

Details on this clonotype: Its specificity is unknown. A much larger clone lies one base from this, so it may be a read error.

From around 520 ng of total RNA, TCR beta-specific cDNA was reverse-transcribed using a constant-region primer. Library construction for TCR beta comprised three nested multiplex PCR rounds performed with slightly modified ARM-PCR. The two initial PCR rounds, roughly 9 cycles each, used TRBV1-TRBV30 forward and C-beta reverse primers. Using its own MiXCR run on the multiplex PCR reads, TCRdb lists one record per CDR3 protein. The top ten hold around 44% of the sample, which has about 60,000 distinct CDR3 sequences, about 71% seen once. Joint extraction of RNA and DNA used roughly 18-34 mg of bulk tissue that was unsorted. The study found over 90% viable tumor cells in every tumor sample. Germline V gene data show CDR1 as SGHAT and CDR2 as FQDESV (reference sequence). V was pared by 10 bases and J by 2 bases, with 12 bases between. The CDR3 is 12 amino acids.

The specimen was liver tumor tissue from sampling region 4. Subset of the sample: tumor region T4, right-lateral pole. The TCR was taken from a man between 35 and 55 years old with primary liver carcinoma and hepatitis B virus infection. The genes are TRBV11-1 and TRBJ2-7; the D call may be TRBD1 or TRBD2 (5 bases each). CDR3 sequence reads: CAIRDGPYEQYF. CDR3 DNA: TGTGCCATTAGGGACGGGCCCTACGAGCAGTACTTC.